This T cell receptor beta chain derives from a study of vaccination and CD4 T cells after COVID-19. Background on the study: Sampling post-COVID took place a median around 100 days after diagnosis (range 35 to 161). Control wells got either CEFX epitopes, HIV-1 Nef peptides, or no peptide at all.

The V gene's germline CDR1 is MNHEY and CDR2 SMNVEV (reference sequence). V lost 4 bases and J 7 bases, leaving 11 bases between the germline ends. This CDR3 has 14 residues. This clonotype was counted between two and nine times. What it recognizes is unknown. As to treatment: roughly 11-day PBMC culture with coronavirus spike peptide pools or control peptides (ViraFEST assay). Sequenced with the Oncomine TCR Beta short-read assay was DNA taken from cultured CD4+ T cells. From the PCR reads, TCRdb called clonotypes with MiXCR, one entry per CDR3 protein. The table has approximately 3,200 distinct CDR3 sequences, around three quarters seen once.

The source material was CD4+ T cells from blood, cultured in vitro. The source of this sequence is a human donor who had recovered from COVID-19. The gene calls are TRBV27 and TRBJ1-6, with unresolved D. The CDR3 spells CASSSALPNSPLHF. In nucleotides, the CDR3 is TGTGCCAGCAGTTCCGCCTTGCCCAATTCACCCCTCCACTTT.